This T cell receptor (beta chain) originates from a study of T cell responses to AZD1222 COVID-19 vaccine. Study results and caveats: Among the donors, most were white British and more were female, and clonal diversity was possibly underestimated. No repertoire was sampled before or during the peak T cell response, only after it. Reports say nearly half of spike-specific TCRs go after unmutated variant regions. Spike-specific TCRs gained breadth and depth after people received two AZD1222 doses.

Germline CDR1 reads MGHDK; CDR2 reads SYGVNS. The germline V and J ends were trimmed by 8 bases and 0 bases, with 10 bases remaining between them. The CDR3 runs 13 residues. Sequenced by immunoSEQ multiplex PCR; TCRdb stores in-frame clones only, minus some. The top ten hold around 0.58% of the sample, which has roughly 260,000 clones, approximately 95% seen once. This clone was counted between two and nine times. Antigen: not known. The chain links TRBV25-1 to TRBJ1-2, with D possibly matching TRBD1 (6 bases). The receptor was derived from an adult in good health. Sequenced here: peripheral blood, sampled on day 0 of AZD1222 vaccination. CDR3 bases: TGTGCCAGCTCACAGGGCACTAACTATGGCTACACCTTC. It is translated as CASSQGTNYGYTF.